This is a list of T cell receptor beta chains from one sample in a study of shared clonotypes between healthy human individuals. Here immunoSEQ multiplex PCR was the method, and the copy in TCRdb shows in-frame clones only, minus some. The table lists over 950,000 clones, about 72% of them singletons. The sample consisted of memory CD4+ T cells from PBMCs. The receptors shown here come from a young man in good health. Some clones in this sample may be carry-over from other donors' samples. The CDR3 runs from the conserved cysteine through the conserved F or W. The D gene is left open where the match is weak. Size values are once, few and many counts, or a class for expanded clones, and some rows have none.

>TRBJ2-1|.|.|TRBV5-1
CASEASKREFF
TGCGCCAGCGAGGCGTCGAAGCGGGAGTTCTTC
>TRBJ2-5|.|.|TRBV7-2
CASSYGVTQYF
TGTGCCAGCAGCTATGGGGTGACCCAGTACTTC
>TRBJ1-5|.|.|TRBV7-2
CASSPGGQPQHF
TGTGCCAGCAGCCCGGGGGGTCAGCCCCAGCATTTT
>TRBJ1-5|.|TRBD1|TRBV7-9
CASSVGTGIRQPQHF
TGTGCCAGCAGCGTCGGGACAGGGATACGTCAGCCCCAGCATTTT
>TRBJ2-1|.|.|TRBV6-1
CASSEALRGSYNEQFF
TGTGCCAGCAGTGAAGCGCTGCGGGGCTCCTACAATGAGCAGTTCTTC
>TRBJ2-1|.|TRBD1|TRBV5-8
CASTQDRGNEQFF
TGTGCCAGCACCCAGGACAGGGGGAATGAGCAGTTCTTC
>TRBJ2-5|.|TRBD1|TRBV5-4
CASSSRQGAKQETQYF
TGTGCCAGCAGCTCCCGACAGGGGGCAAAACAAGAGACCCAGTACTTC
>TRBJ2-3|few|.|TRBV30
CAWKSAGSQDTQYF
TGTGCCTGGAAGTCGGCAGGGTCACAGGATACGCAGTATTTT
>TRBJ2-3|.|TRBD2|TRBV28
CAASTSGSTDTQYF
TGTGCCGCCTCGACTAGCGGGAGTACAGATACGCAGTATTTT
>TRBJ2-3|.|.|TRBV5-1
CASSLASRDTQYF
TGCGCCAGCAGCTTGGCCTCTCGGGATACGCAGTATTTT
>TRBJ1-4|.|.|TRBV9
CASSPLALSEKLFF
TGTGCCAGCAGCCCCTTAGCGCTTAGTGAAAAACTGTTTTTT
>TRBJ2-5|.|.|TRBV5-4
CASSLDRRETQYF
TGTGCCAGCAGCTTGGACAGGAGAGAGACCCAGTACTTC
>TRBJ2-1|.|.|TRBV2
CASSDRQSSYNEQFF
TGTGCCAGCAGTGACCGGCAGAGCTCCTACAATGAGCAGTTCTTC
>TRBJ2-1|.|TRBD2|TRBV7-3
CASSLRPAGGMDEQFF
TGTGCCAGCAGCTTAAGACCGGCGGGAGGGATGGATGAGCAGTTCTTC
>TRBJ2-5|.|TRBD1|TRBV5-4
CASSQAQGAGETQYF
TGTGCCAGCAGCCAGGCTCAGGGGGCTGGAGAGACCCAGTACTTC
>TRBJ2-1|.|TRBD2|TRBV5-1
CATQLGRDRYNEQFF
TGCGCCACCCAGCTTGGGAGGGACCGTTACAATGAGCAGTTCTTC
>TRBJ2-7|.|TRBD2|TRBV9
CASSSQGGRDYEQYF
TGTGCCAGCAGCTCACAAGGTGGGAGGGACTACGAGCAGTACTTC
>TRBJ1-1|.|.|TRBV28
CASSLRRQNTEAFF
TGTGCCAGCAGTTTAAGACGGCAGAACACTGAAGCTTTCTTT
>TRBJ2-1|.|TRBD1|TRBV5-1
CASSPGQNPYNEQFF
TGCGCCAGCAGCCCGGGACAGAACCCTTACAATGAGCAGTTCTTC
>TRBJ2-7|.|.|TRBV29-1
CSAADSFSSYEQYF
TGCAGCGCCGCGGACAGTTTCTCATCCTACGAGCAGTACTTC
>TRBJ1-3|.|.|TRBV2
CASTHHGGSGNTIYF
TGTGCCAGCACTCACCACGGGGGCTCTGGAAACACCATATATTTT
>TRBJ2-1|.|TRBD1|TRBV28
CASRPTGRRSNEQFF
TGTGCCAGCAGACCGACAGGGAGACGTTCGAATGAGCAGTTCTTC
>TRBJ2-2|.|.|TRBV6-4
CASSSNHPGELFF
TGTGCCAGCAGTTCAAACCATCCCGGGGAGCTGTTTTTT
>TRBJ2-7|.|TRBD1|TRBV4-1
CASSRGQGAYEQYF
TGCGCCAGCAGCCGTGGACAGGGGGCCTACGAGCAGTACTTC
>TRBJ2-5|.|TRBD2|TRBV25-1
CASSDTSGRASARETQYF
TGTGCCAGCAGTGATACTAGCGGGAGGGCCTCGGCGCGCGAGACCCAGTACTTC
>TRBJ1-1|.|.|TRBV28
CASQRGVNTEAFF
TGTGCCAGCCAGAGGGGAGTGAACACTGAAGCTTTCTTT
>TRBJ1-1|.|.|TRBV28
CASSLGGMADTEAFF
TGTGCCAGCAGTTTAGGGGGGATGGCGGACACTGAAGCTTTCTTT
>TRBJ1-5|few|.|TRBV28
CASSTKGQSSNQPQHF
TGTGCCAGCAGTACGAAAGGGCAGAGTAGCAATCAGCCCCAGCATTTT
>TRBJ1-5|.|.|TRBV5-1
CASSFGQGQPQHF
TGCGCCAGCAGCTTTGGCCAGGGTCAGCCCCAGCATTTT
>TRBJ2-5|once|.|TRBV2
CASLGERETQYF
TGTGCCAGTCTGGGGGAGCGGGAGACCCAGTACTTC
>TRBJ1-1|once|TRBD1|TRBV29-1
CSVAGGRGTEAFF
TGCAGCGTTGCAGGGGGCAGGGGCACTGAAGCTTTCTTT
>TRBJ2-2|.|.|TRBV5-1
CASSLEGVSSGELFF
TGCGCCAGCAGCTTGGAAGGGGTCTCGTCCGGGGAGCTGTTTTTT
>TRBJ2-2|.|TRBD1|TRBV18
CASSRQGPNTGELFF
TGTGCCAGCTCACGACAGGGGCCCAACACCGGGGAGCTGTTTTTT
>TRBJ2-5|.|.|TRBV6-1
CASSERRETQYF
TGTGCCAGCAGTGAACGAAGGGAGACCCAGTACTTC
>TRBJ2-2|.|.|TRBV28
CASSLRSQGELFF
TGTGCCAGCAGTTTGAGGTCTCAGGGGGAGCTGTTTTTT
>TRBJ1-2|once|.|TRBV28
CASSLRNGYTF
TGTGCCAGCAGTTTACGTAATGGCTACACCTTC
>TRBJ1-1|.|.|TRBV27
CASLGFGESTEAFF
TGTGCCAGCCTCGGGTTTGGTGAGAGCACTGAAGCTTTCTTT
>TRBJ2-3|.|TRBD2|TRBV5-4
CASSLAGGADTQYF
TGTGCCAGCAGCTTGGCTGGGGGGGCAGATACGCAGTATTTT
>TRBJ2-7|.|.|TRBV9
CASSVSRAGYEQYF
TGTGCCAGCAGCGTCTCTAGGGCCGGCTACGAGCAGTACTTC
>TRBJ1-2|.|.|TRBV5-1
CASSLVAGNYGYTF
TGCGCCAGCAGCTTGGTTGCAGGGAACTATGGCTACACCTTC
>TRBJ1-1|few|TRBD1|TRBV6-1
CASRGPGQVTGAFF
TGTGCCAGCAGGGGACCGGGACAGGTTACTGGAGCTTTCTTT
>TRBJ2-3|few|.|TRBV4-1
CASSQGVAASTDTQYF
TGCGCCAGCAGCCAAGGGGTAGCGGCTAGCACAGATACGCAGTATTTT